This record looks at one T cell receptor beta chain sequence and its context. The antigen remains unidentified. This sample is part of a study of ipilimumab plus nivolumab after autologous stem cell transplantation. Study at large: The myeloma group: high-risk transplant-naive, or relapse within 3 years after first autologous transplant. Points from the study as a whole: The authors say TCR, Treg and microbiome findings warrant further study.

Patients got ipilimumab 1 mg/kg beginning 14 to 28 days post-transplant. The CDR3 covers 13 residues. V was clipped by 6 bases and J by 2 bases, with 9 bases between them. The V gene's germline CDR1 is KGHSH and CDR2 LQKENI. Profiling relied on immunoSEQ multiplex PCR, and the TCRdb table lists in-frame clones only, not all of them. Of about 40,000 clones listed, 90% to 95% are singletons. This rearrangement joins TRBV18 to TRBJ2-3; TRBD2 is a possible D gene (5 bases). Sequencing used PBMCs, obtained in a trial of ipilimumab plus nivolumab as post-transplant consolidation. The source is a male donor with multiple myeloma. The CDR3 bases are TGTGCCAGCTCGCCCGGGAACACAGATACGCAGTATTTT. It codes for CASSPGNTDTQYF.